This T cell receptor (beta chain) appears in the sequencing data of a study of early T cells in non-severe SARS-CoV-2 infection. Study-level background: Sequencing was performed on bulk RNA from unsorted whole blood, leaving chains unpaired.

This clonotype has at least ten counts. Antigen specificity is unknown. Individual cDNA molecules were tagged with unique molecular identifiers, the study reported. TCRdb re-derived calls from the 5' RACE reads in MiXCR, one entry per CDR3 protein. The sample holds about 83,000 distinct CDR3 sequences; roughly a tenth are singletons and the top ten take roughly 8%. Whole-study results and caveats: Database matching using VDJdb favored anti-spike CD8 responses, with private and CD4 specificities left missing.

The V and J ends lost 6 bases and 4 bases respectively, with 9 bases between them. The CDR3 has 13 amino acids. CDR1 and CDR2 (germline): MDHEN, SYDVKM. This sequence joins TRBV28 and TRBJ1-4; no clear D gene. This TCR was recovered from an adult who was a healthcare worker with PCR-confirmed SARS-CoV-2 infection or an uninfected control (not recorded which). This sample comprised whole blood, obtained at baseline. CDR3 residues: CASRRPNNEKLFF. The CDR3 DNA sequence: TGTGCCAGCAGAAGACCCAATAATGAAAAACTGTTTTTT.